This section outlines one TCR beta chain sequence together with its context. Its antigen remains unknown. This entry is derived from a study of T cell repertoires in cytomegalovirus infection. Overall study results and limits: CMV-specific TCR beta clonotypes restricted by HLA-C dominated the ex vivo response. People with CMV and the relevant HLA were identified by cumulative public TCR beta family frequency.

Each CDR3 protein is one row after TCRdb ran MiXCR on the reads. The data contain roughly 90,000 distinct CDR3 sequences, about 24% of them singletons. Trimming removed 0 bases from V and 2 bases from J; junction bases left unmatched: 3. Germline values: CDR1 LGHNA, CDR2 YNFKEQ. The CDR3 contains 15 residues. The sequences come from CD8+ T cells from cultured PBMCs, collected from culture after CMV antigen stimulation. The chain combines TRBV4-2 with TRBJ2-7; 8 nucleotides agree with TRBD2. The TCR comes from a human donor in good health (CMV status not recorded). Some clones in this sample may be carry-over from other donors' samples. For the CDR3, the DNA is TGTGCCAGCAGCCAAGAACTAGCGGTAACCTACGAGCAGTACTTC. Its translation: CASSQELAVTYEQYF.